Listed below are T cell receptor beta chains from one sample, sequenced in a study of T cell changes during pregnancy in multiple sclerosis. Libraries were prepared by immunoSEQ multiplex PCR; TCRdb keeps only in-frame clonotypes and omits some of them. The data contain about 53,000 clones, roughly nine tenths of them singletons. Here the sequenced sample was CD8+ T cells from peripheral blood mononuclear cells, taken before pregnancy. The receptors were gathered from a female donor with multiple sclerosis, enrolled in a pregnancy study. Both conserved end residues are part of each CDR3. A D gene is named only where the DNA matches it firmly. Clone size is given for some rows only: seen once, a few or many times, or a class if the clone is expanded.

len	d_gene	abundance	v_gene	CDR3aa
14	NA	NA	TRBV6-1	CASPGVDRPYEQYF
15	TRBD1	NA	TRBV6-1	CASGDRGEANYGYTF
15	TRBD1	NA	TRBV9	CASSTGVSGANVLTF
13	NA	NA	TRBV10-3	CAIRAGSRQPQHF
16	NA	NA	TRBV2	CASSGGGALQTNEQFF
15	NA	NA	TRBV11-2	CASSLDSFTNYGYTF
15	TRBD1	NA	TRBV27	CASSGEAGGRYGYTF
15	TRBD1	NA	TRBV9	CASSVEGTDYNEQFF
14	NA	NA	TRBV6-5	CASSFGGSNQPQHF
14	TRBD2	many	TRBV6-1	CASSAASGYNEQFF
14	NA	NA	TRBV7-8	CASSFREIQETQYF
16	TRBD1	NA	TRBV5-6	CASSSTGGDGPYEQYF
16	TRBD1	once	TRBV7-2	CASSLDTPQGAHEQYF
13	NA	NA	TRBV11-2	CASRESGIHEQYF
15	TRBD2	NA	TRBV5-5	CASSLRLAGTYEQYF
15	NA	NA	TRBV4-1	CASSQLADRFYEQYF
20	TRBD2	NA	TRBV4-2	CASSPPLAGAELGGANVLTF
15	NA	NA	TRBV23-1	CASSQSETVRDGYTF
19	TRBD1	NA	TRBV19	CASRAQGVTPNLMNTEAFF
15	TRBD1	NA	TRBV25-1	CASSEGQRTQYGYTF
15	NA	NA	TRBV19	CASSIPLAGERYHTF
16	TRBD2	once	TRBV7-9	CASSFTSGGAQDTQYF
13	NA	NA	TRBV19	CASSSGAGYGYTF
15	NA	NA	TRBV11-3	CASSLERAGTGELFF
15	TRBD1	NA	TRBV7-6	CASSLTGSRVDEQFF
17	TRBD2	NA	TRBV4-3	CASSQDRGGASTDTQYF
15	TRBD1	NA	TRBV9	CASSAGTGINYGYTF
16	NA	many	TRBV6-4	CASSDLTRQTTGELFF
16	TRBD1	NA	TRBV4-1	CASSHRQGGDTGELFF
13	NA	NA	TRBV4-3	CASSQDRGYEQYF
17	TRBD2	NA	TRBV27	CASSPGLAPTSTDTQYF
17	TRBD2	NA	TRBV4-1	CASSQDSGGTYQETQYF
13	NA	NA	TRBV19	CASRGHRFTEAFF
12	TRBD2	NA	TRBV27	CASPREGIEQYF
14	NA	NA	TRBV9	CASSVGSSGNTIYF
16	NA	NA	TRBV9	CASSESAARGTGELFF
15	NA	NA	TRBV2	CASRWEVTSNQPQHF
13	NA	once	TRBV15	CATSRTRWDEQFF
14	NA	NA	TRBV14	CASSPGLLSYEQYF
17	TRBD2	NA	TRBV4-3	CASSQLELATNTGELFF
14	NA	NA	TRBV4-1	CASSQEEGIYGYTF
14	NA	NA	TRBV5-6	CASSLAPNTGELFF
14	TRBD2	NA	TRBV9	CASSVRDYDNEQFF
13	NA	NA	TRBV29-1	CSADQQGGYGYTF
14	NA	NA	TRBV2	CASSESGTNYGYTF
15	NA	NA	TRBV4-3	CASSQDSATNEKLFF
14	TRBD1	once	TRBV6-5	CASRPRDRFYEQYF
16	NA	NA	TRBV16	CASTPGSSSGANVLTF
15	NA	NA	TRBV7-8	CASSPPLGEGPEAFF
12	NA	NA	TRBV2	CASSSPNQPQHF
13	NA	NA	TRBV9	CASTRLPPDTQYF
12	NA	NA	TRBV15	CATSRAGFEQYF